Listed below are T cell receptor beta chains from one sample, sequenced in a study of shared clonotypes between healthy human individuals. Generated by immunoSEQ multiplex PCR, the TCRdb table keeps only in-frame clones and is missing some. The sample consists of some 530,000 clones, 81% of them appearing once. The material sequenced was PBMCs. These receptors were collected from a woman aged 40 to 55 in good health. Some clones in this sample may be carry-over from other donors' samples. The CDR3 runs from the conserved cysteine through the conserved F or W. The D gene is left open where the match is weak. A clone size is listed for some rows: how often the clone was seen (once, few, many), or a class if it is expanded.

TRBD1 NA TRBJ2-1 TRBV7-9 CASSLGGTALDNEQFF TGTGCCAGCAGCTTAGGTGGGACAGCGCTCGACAATGAGCAGTTCTTC
NA NA TRBJ2-7 TRBV7-2 CASSVTGNRYEQYF TGTGCCAGCAGCGTTACAGGGAACAGATACGAGCAGTACTTC
TRBD1 NA TRBJ1-5 TRBV2 CASSERDRVYQPQHF TGTGCCAGCAGTGAACGGGACAGGGTGTACCAGCCCCAGCATTTT
TRBD1 NA TRBJ1-4 TRBV30 CALDDRTGDEKLFF TGTGCCCTGGATGACCGGACAGGGGATGAAAAACTGTTTTTT
NA NA TRBJ2-5 TRBV28 CASSALAPGETQYF TGTGCCAGCAGCGCGCTTGCCCCGGGGGAGACCCAGTACTTC
TRBD1 NA TRBJ1-5 TRBV28 CASSKRTGQFQPQHF TGTGCCAGCAGTAAGCGGACAGGGCAATTTCAGCCCCAGCATTTT
NA few TRBJ1-2 TRBV19 CASNPLSPYTGTYGYTF TGTGCCAGTAACCCTCTAAGCCCGTATACAGGAACTTATGGCTACACCTTC
TRBD2 once TRBJ2-7 TRBV5-4 CASSLAGTSSYEQYF TGTGCCAGCAGCTTGGCTGGGACTAGCTCCTACGAGCAGTACTTC
TRBD2 NA TRBJ2-7 TRBV4-2 CASSQVLRTSGYEQYF TGTGCCAGCAGCCAAGTCCTGCGGACTAGCGGCTACGAGCAGTACTTC
NA NA TRBJ1-1 TRBV7-2 CASRIQGTEAFF TGTGCCAGCAGGATTCAAGGTACTGAAGCTTTCTTT
NA NA TRBJ1-3 TRBV28 CASSSPLSGNTIYF TGTGCCAGCAGTTCCCCCCTATCTGGAAACACCATATATTTT
NA NA TRBJ1-2 TRBV9 CASSVGVGSGYGYTF TGTGCCAGCAGCGTCGGAGTCGGTTCGGGCTATGGCTACACCTTC
TRBD1 NA TRBJ1-2 TRBV6-5 CASSYDRVVGYTF TGTGCCAGCAGTTACGACAGGGTGGTTGGCTACACCTTC
NA NA TRBJ2-5 TRBV28 CASSFPWVEGAETQYF TGTGCCAGCAGTTTCCCGTGGGTTGAGGGAGCGGAGACCCAGTACTTC
NA NA TRBJ1-1 TRBV11-1 CASSLERGSEAFF TGTGCCAGCAGCTTAGAGCGAGGGTCTGAAGCTTTCTTT
TRBD2 once TRBJ2-3 TRBV7-8 CASSLVPRTPSGSLTDTQYF TGTGCCAGCAGCTTAGTTCCCCGGACTCCTAGCGGGAGTCTCACAGATACGCAGTATTTT
TRBD1 NA TRBJ2-2 TRBV5-1 CASSARGRHAGELFF TGCGCCAGCAGCGCCAGGGGGCGTCATGCCGGGGAGCTGTTTTTT
NA NA TRBJ2-5 TRBV5-4 CASSRGTSAETQYF TGTGCCAGCAGCCGCGGAACGTCGGCAGAGACCCAGTACTTC
TRBD1 few TRBJ2-6 TRBV29-1 CSVEDRGLPGANVLTF TGCAGCGTCGAGGACAGGGGCCTCCCTGGGGCCAACGTCCTGACTTTC
NA NA TRBJ1-5 TRBV6-4 CASSEKGGTGNQPQHF TGTGCCAGCAGTGAGAAGGGTGGAACGGGCAATCAGCCCCAGCATTTT
NA NA TRBJ2-5 TRBV4-1 CASSQDRNMGTQYF TGCGCCAGCAGCCAAGATCGGAATATGGGGACCCAGTACTTC
NA NA TRBJ2-7 TRBV4-3 CASSQDRISYEQYF TGCGCCAGCAGCCAAGATAGGATCTCCTACGAGCAGTACTTC
NA few TRBJ1-5 TRBV11-1 CASSRTDQPQHF TGTGCCAGCAGCCGGACTGATCAGCCCCAGCATTTT
NA many TRBJ2-1 TRBV30 CAWSRTTLHEQFF TGTGCCTGGAGTCGGACTACGTTACATGAGCAGTTCTTC
NA NA TRBJ2-7 TRBV6-1 CASSEALGDLRGDEQYF TGTGCCAGCAGTGAGGCTCTGGGCGATTTAAGGGGTGACGAGCAGTACTTC
NA NA TRBJ2-3 TRBV4-3 CASSQDPSTDTQYF TGCGCCAGCAGCCAAGATCCCAGCACAGATACGCAGTATTTT
TRBD1 once TRBJ1-1 TRBV6-1 CASSVTGGHGEAFF TGTGCCAGCAGTGTAACAGGGGGACATGGCGAAGCTTTCTTT
TRBD2 once TRBJ2-1 TRBV30 CAREGLGEQFF TGTGCCCGGGAGGGCCTAGGTGAGCAGTTCTTC
TRBD2 NA TRBJ2-1 TRBV28 CASSLSGENNEQFF TGTGCCAGCAGTCTTAGCGGGGAAAACAATGAGCAGTTCTTC
NA NA TRBJ2-5 TRBV5-1 CASSLVGATTQETQYF TGCGCCAGCAGCTTGGTTGGGGCCACAACTCAAGAGACCCAGTACTTC
NA NA TRBJ2-2 TRBV19 CASSMAKLVGPGELFF TGTGCCAGTAGTATGGCAAAGCTGGTCGGACCCGGGGAGCTGTTTTTT
NA NA TRBJ1-5 TRBV19 CASSTLRGGGQPQHF TGTGCCAGTAGTACCCTCAGAGGGGGTGGTCAGCCCCAGCATTTT
NA once TRBJ2-3 TRBV10-3 CAARETDTQYF TGTGCCGCCAGAGAGACAGATACGCAGTATTTT
NA many TRBJ1-5 TRBV28 CASGRGELGRNQPQHF TGTGCCAGCGGGCGGGGAGAGCTGGGGCGAAATCAGCCCCAGCATTTT
NA NA TRBJ2-2 TRBV4-3 CASSQGVGLAQDGELFF TGCGCCAGCAGCCAAGGGGTAGGGCTAGCACAAGACGGGGAGCTGTTTTTT
TRBD2 NA TRBJ2-1 TRBV7-8 CASSLFGLAGGFSYNEQFF TGTGCCAGCAGCTTATTCGGGCTAGCGGGAGGGTTCTCCTACAATGAGCAGTTCTTC
NA NA TRBJ2-3 TRBV13 CASSPLAQPSTDTQYF TGTGCCAGCAGCCCCTTAGCGCAACCTAGCACAGATACGCAGTATTTT
NA NA TRBJ1-5 TRBV6-1 CASSEAWMGNQPQHF TGTGCCAGCAGTGAAGCGTGGATGGGCAATCAGCCCCAGCATTTT
NA NA TRBJ2-7 TRBV25-1 CASSPTGKAYEQYF TGTGCCAGCAGTCCGACGGGGAAAGCCTACGAGCAGTACTTC
NA NA TRBJ2-5 TRBV18 CASSPLGFRETQYF TGTGCCAGCTCACCATTGGGGTTCCGAGAGACCCAGTACTTC
NA NA TRBJ1-2 TRBV29-1 CSVVSGDMGYCYTF TGCAGCGTTGTTAGCGGGGATATGGGCTATTGCTACACCTTC
NA once TRBJ2-6 TRBV5-1 CASWREEGSGANVLTF TGCGCCAGCTGGAGGGAAGAGGGCTCTGGGGCCAACGTCCTGACTTTC
TRBD2 NA TRBJ2-3 TRBV5-4 CASSLFGRGTDTQYF TGTGCCAGCAGCTTATTCGGGAGGGGCACAGATACGCAGTATTTT
TRBD2 once TRBJ2-1 TRBV4-3 CASSQDGLAGYNEQFF TGCGCCAGCAGCCAAGATGGACTAGCGGGCTACAATGAGCAGTTCTTC
TRBD1 many TRBJ1-4 TRBV4-3 CASSRETGKEEKLFF TGCGCCAGCAGCCGAGAGACAGGGAAGGAAGAAAAACTGTTTTTT
TRBD2 NA TRBJ2-7 TRBV7-3 CASSGTSGDYEQYF TGTGCCAGCAGTGGGACTAGCGGAGATTACGAGCAGTACTTC
TRBD2 NA TRBJ2-7 TRBV7-9 CASSSGLAGSGDEQYF TGTGCCAGCAGCTCCGGACTAGCGGGGTCCGGGGACGAGCAGTACTTC
TRBD2 once TRBJ2-2 TRBV5-1 CASSLGSSGTIGELFF TGCGCCAGCAGCTTGGGGTCTAGCGGGACGATCGGGGAGCTGTTTTTT
TRBD1 NA TRBJ1-4 TRBV9 CASSPTPGGMGEKLFF TGTGCCAGCAGCCCTACGCCAGGGGGCATGGGAGAAAAACTGTTTTTT
TRBD2 NA TRBJ2-1 TRBV30 CAWTKGLAGHNEQFF TGTGCCTGGACGAAGGGACTAGCGGGCCACAATGAGCAGTTCTTC
NA once TRBJ2-3 TRBV27 CASSLSRDTQYF TGTGCCAGCAGTTTATCCAGAGATACGCAGTATTTT